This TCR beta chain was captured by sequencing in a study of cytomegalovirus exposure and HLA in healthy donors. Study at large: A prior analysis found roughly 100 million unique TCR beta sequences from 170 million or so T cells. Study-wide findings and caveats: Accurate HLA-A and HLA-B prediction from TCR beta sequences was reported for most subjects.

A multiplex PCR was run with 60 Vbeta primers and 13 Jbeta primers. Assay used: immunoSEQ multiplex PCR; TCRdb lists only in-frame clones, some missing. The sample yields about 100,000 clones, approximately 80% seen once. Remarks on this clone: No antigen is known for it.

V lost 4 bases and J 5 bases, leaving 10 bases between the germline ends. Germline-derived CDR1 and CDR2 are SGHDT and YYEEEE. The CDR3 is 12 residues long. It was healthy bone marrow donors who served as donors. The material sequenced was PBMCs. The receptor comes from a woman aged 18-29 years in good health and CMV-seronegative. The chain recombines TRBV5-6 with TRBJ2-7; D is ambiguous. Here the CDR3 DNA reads TGTGCCAGCAGCGCCCAGGTAGACGAGCAGTACTTC. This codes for CASSAQVDEQYF.